The 32 T cell receptor beta chains reported below all come from one sample, sequenced in a study of cytomegalovirus exposure and HLA in healthy donors. Primers for the PCR totalled 60 Vbeta and 13 Jbeta. Produced via immunoSEQ multiplex PCR; TCRdb's table is partial and in-frame only. The repertoire includes 100,000 to 150,000 clones, about 82% of them detected once, and less than 2.5% sits in the top ten. Specimen: PBMCs. The receptors stem from a man aged 50 to 60 in good health and CMV-seronegative.

The count of this clone is one. The chain uses TRBV6-5 and TRBJ1-4; D may be TRBD1 (5 bases). CDR3 length: 15 residues. Germline V gene sequence: CDR1 MNHEY, CDR2 SVGAGI. Trimming left V 4 bases short and J 8 bases short, with 17 bases between. The CDR3 sequence: CASSFSQGLWEKLFF. Here the CDR3 DNA reads TGTGCCAGCAGTTTTTCCCAGGGCCTTTGGGAAAAACTGTTTTTT.

This clone was observed a single time. The V gene is TRBV9, the J gene TRBJ2-1; the match to TRBD2 covers 10 bases. Germline CDR1 SGDLS, CDR2 YYNGEE. The CDR3 is 16 amino acids. Trimming cost V 3 bases and J 8 bases; bases outside gene matches: 11. The CDR3, as DNA: TGTGCCAGCAGCGGATTAAGCGGGGGGGCCGTTGATGAGCAGTTCTTC. Translation: CASSGLSGGAVDEQFF.

V usage is TRBV7-9 and J usage is TRBJ2-2; D is perhaps TRBD1 (5 bases). Between the trimmed V and J ends, which lost 5 bases and 6 bases, there was a span of 16 bases. The CDR3 sequence is 15 residues long. Germline CDR1 reads SEHNR; CDR2 reads FQNEAQ (reference sequence). CDR3 loop: CASSRDLTVSGELFF. The CDR3 coding sequence is TGTGCCAGCAGCAGGGATCTGACAGTATCCGGGGAGCTGTTTTTT.

J is TRBJ1-2 and V is TRBV28; 8 nucleotides line up with TRBD1. Germline CDR1 reads MDHEN; CDR2 reads SYDVKM. The V and J ends lost 5 bases and 4 bases, in that order; junction bases with no gene match: 15. This CDR3 contains 17 residues. The CDR3 DNA sequence: TGTGCCAGCAGTCTCGGGACAGGTCCTCTCAACGCCTATGGCTACACCTTC. The encoded protein is CASSLGTGPLNAYGYTF.

This sequence joins TRBV11-3 and TRBJ1-3; D remains ambiguous. There are 13 residues in the CDR3. Per the germline V gene, CDR1 is SGHNT and CDR2 is YENEEA. V lost 5 bases to trimming and J lost 8 bases, with 13 bases between them. CDR3 sequence (DNA): TGTGCCAGCAGCCCCGGCCGAGCGGACACCATATATTTT. Amino acid sequence: CASSPGRADTIYF.

The V gene is TRBV9, the J gene TRBJ2-5; 9 positions match TRBD1. The DNA matches TRBJ2-7 better at its end, which makes the J call doubtful. In germline, CDR1 is SGDLS, CDR2 YYNGEE. This CDR3 has 14 amino acids. The CDR3 bases are TGTGCCAGCAGCGACGGGACAGGGCTCTACGAGCAGTACTTC. As protein: CASSDGTGLYEQYF.

V usage is TRBV19 and J usage is TRBJ2-7; weak D call: TRBD1 (5 bases). The germline V and J ends were trimmed by 5 bases and 4 bases, with 24 bases remaining between them. The CDR3 is 17 residues long. Germline assignment: CDR1 LNHDA and CDR2 SQIVND (reference sequence). The CDR3 nucleotides are TGTGCCAGTAGTCACCCAGGGATAAGTCGGAATCCTTACGAGCAGTACTTC. This gives the protein CASSHPGISRNPYEQYF.

The chain has TRBV4-1 and TRBJ1-5; D unclear. Germline V gives CDR1 MGHRA, CDR2 YSYEKL. Deletions cut 1 base from V and 3 bases from J, with 7 bases between. The CDR3 is 14 amino acids. The CDR3 sequence: CASSQGGPNQPQHF. Here the CDR3 DNA reads TGCGCCAGCAGCCAAGGAGGTCCCAATCAGCCCCAGCATTTT.

The chain uses TRBV9 and TRBJ1-1; no firm D call. CDR1 is SGDLS and CDR2 is YYNGEE in the germline V gene. V lost 0 bases to trimming and J lost 3 bases, with 9 bases between them. This CDR3 region has 14 residues. CDR3 protein: CASSVVREDTEAFF. The CDR3 DNA sequence: TGTGCCAGCAGCGTAGTGAGGGAAGACACTGAAGCTTTCTTT.

In its sample, this clone was seen once. The gene calls are TRBV18 and TRBJ2-1, with TRBD2 matching over 9 bases. V dropped 3 bases and J dropped 7; count of bases not matched to a gene: 10. CDR1 KGHSH and CDR2 LQKENI come from the germline V gene. The CDR3 runs 16 residues. This CDR3 is CASSPAGGVGGNEQFF. The CDR3 DNA is TGTGCCAGCTCACCCGCGGGGGGGGTTGGTGGAAATGAGCAGTTCTTC. The variable domain in full, completed from reference TRBV18 and TRBJ2-1, reads NAGVMQNPRHLVRRRGQEARLRCSPMKGHSHVYWYRQLPEEGLKFMVYLQKENIIDESGMPKERFSAEFPKEGPSILRIQQVVRGDSAAYFCASSPAGGVGGNEQFFGPGTRLTVL.

The V call is TRBV19, the J call TRBJ1-2; D is possibly TRBD1 (6 bases). V lost 3 bases to trimming and J lost 1 base, with 6 bases between them. Per the germline V gene, CDR1 is LNHDA and CDR2 is SQIVND (reference sequence). The CDR3 spans 13 residues. In DNA, the CDR3 is TGTGCCAGTAGTATGGGACATAACTATGGCTACACCTTC. Translating it yields CASSMGHNYGYTF.

J is TRBJ2-3 and V is TRBV2; 11 positions match TRBD2. CDR1 and CDR2 (germline): SNHLY, FYNNEI. This CDR3 comprises 16 residues. V was pared by 3 bases and J by 4 bases, with 6 bases of the junction left unmatched. CDR3: CASSDPLAGGPDTQYF. The DNA of the CDR3 is TGTGCCAGCAGTGATCCGCTAGCGGGGGGCCCAGATACGCAGTATTTT.

This clone was detected only a few times. An end of the junction differs from the germline gene, which may be a read error. V is TRBV19 and J is TRBJ1-1, with D perhaps matching TRBD1 (5 bases). Germline V lookup: CDR1 LNHDA, CDR2 SQIVND (reference sequence). The CDR3 sequence is 15 residues long. In DNA, the CDR3 is TGTGCCAGTAGTCTAGAGCGGGGGTGGGACACTGAAGCTTTCTTT. It yields the protein CASSLERGWDTEAFF.

This rearrangement joins TRBV28 to TRBJ2-2, with D perhaps matching TRBD2 (5 bases). The CDR3 is 15 residues long. The germline gives CDR1 MDHEN, CDR2 SYDVKM. The V gene lost 10 bases and the J gene lost 3 bases, with 18 bases spanning the gap. The DNA for the CDR3 is TGTGCCACGAGTGAGGGAAAAACCTACACCGGGGAGCTGTTTTTT. Its protein is CATSEGKTYTGELFF. Using reference TRBV28 and TRBJ2-2 for the parts outside the CDR3, the full variable domain is DVKVTQSSRYLVKRTGEKVFLECVQDMDHENMFWYRQDPGLGLRLIYFSYDVKMKEKGDIPEGYSVSREKKERFSLILESASTNQTSMYLCATSEGKTYTGELFFGEGSRLTVL.

V is TRBV7-9 and J is TRBJ1-2, with TRBD1 matching 7 bases. From germline, CDR1 is SEHNR and CDR2 FQNEAQ (reference sequence). V shed 5 bases and J 7 bases; nucleotides not matched to a gene: 4. The CDR3 runs 12 residues. CDR3 sequence (DNA): TGTGCCAGCAGCAAGGACAGGAGTGGCTACACCTTC. As protein: CASSKDRSGYTF.

The V and J genes are TRBV5-1 and TRBJ2-3; 13 bases agree with TRBD2. V lost 2 bases to trimming and J lost 2 bases; unmatched junction nucleotides: 2. CDR1 is SGHRS, CDR2 YFSETQ, per germline. This CDR3 comprises 16 residues. CDR3 loop: CASSLLAGGSTDTQYF. In nucleotides, the CDR3 is TGCGCCAGCAGCTTACTAGCGGGGGGGTCCACAGATACGCAGTATTTT.

The V and J genes are TRBV28 and TRBJ2-2; possibly TRBD2 for D (5 bases). Trimming removed 4 bases from V and 0 bases from J, with 9 bases in between. The germline V gene has CDR1 MDHEN and CDR2 SYDVKM. CDR3 length: 15 amino acids. CDR3 amino acids: CASSSGFANTGELFF. The CDR3 DNA is TGTGCCAGCAGTTCGGGGTTCGCGAACACCGGGGAGCTGTTTTTT.

A single count supports this clone. The chain carries TRBV2 and TRBJ2-1; 11 bases match TRBD2. CDR1 SNHLY and CDR2 FYNNEI come from the germline V gene. The CDR3 runs 17 residues. The ends lost 6 bases at V and 8 bases at J; junction bases unmatched: 15. This chain's CDR3 is CASSTSLSGGAQYEQFF. In DNA form, the CDR3 reads TGTGCCAGCAGCACCTCCCTTAGCGGGGGGGCTCAGTATGAGCAGTTCTTC.

This clone has only a few counts. Other DNA sequences within the sample encode an identical CDR3. The chain employs TRBV7-9 and TRBJ1-1; D is possibly TRBD1 (5 bases). CDR1 and CDR2 (germline): SEHNR, FQNEAQ (reference sequence). CDR3 length: 14 amino acids. The V end was cut by 6 bases, the J end by 1 base, with 12 bases between. The DNA of the CDR3 is TGTGCCAGCAGTCTCCTGACAGAGAACACTGAAGCTTTCTTT. Residues: CASSLLTENTEAFF.

The V and J genes are TRBV6-6 and TRBJ2-2; 12 nucleotides line up with TRBD2. This CDR3 contains 15 residues. CDR1 is MNHNY, CDR2 SVGAGI, per germline (reference sequence). J gave up 3 bases and V 4 bases, and 0 bases lay outside the gene matches. CDR3 loop: CASSSSGGDTGELFF. As DNA, the CDR3 is TGTGCCAGCAGTTCTAGCGGGGGGGACACCGGGGAGCTGTTTTTT.

The chain carries TRBV5-6 and TRBJ2-5; tentatively, D is TRBD1 (5 bases). The V end lost 3 bases, the J end lost 2 bases, and 8 bases lay between the germline ends. The CDR3 has 13 residues. In germline, CDR1 is SGHDT, CDR2 YYEEEE. Here the CDR3 reads CASSSDIQETQYF. The CDR3 DNA sequence: TGTGCCAGCAGCTCGGACATACAAGAGACCCAGTACTTC.

The chain is built from TRBV28 and TRBJ1-5; D is unresolved. This CDR3 spans 15 amino acids. The V end was cut by 6 bases, the J end by 0 bases, with 12 bases between. Looked up from germline, CDR1 is MDHEN and CDR2 is SYDVKM. The CDR3 nucleotides read TGTGCCAGCAGCCCGCGTCGGGGTAGCAATCAGCCCCAGCATTTT. Translation gives CASSPRRGSNQPQHF.

The chain carries TRBV6-1 and TRBJ1-1; 7 positions match TRBD1. CDR1 is MNHNS, CDR2 SASEGT, per germline. V gave up 6 bases and J gave up 5 bases; unmatched junction bases: 9. The CDR3 has 14 amino acids. The chain's CDR3 is CASSRTGVGTEAFF. The DNA of the CDR3 is TGTGCCAGCAGCAGAACAGGGGTTGGAACTGAAGCTTTCTTT.

V gene TRBV6-5 combines with J gene TRBJ2-7; D is unresolved. This CDR3 region has 13 residues. Germline V gene lookup returns CDR1 MNHEY and CDR2 SVGAGI. Trimming pared 5 bases from V and 1 base from J, leaving 9 bases between. The CDR3 sequence is CASSEHGSYEQYV. CDR3 coding DNA: TGTGCCAGCAGTGAACACGGGTCCTACGAGCAGTACGTC.

CDR3 residues: CASSFTGTEDNQPQHF. DNA of the CDR3: TGTGCCAGCAGCTTTACCGGGACAGAAGACAATCAGCCCCAGCATTTT. J is TRBJ1-5 and V is TRBV7-8; 7 nucleotides line up with TRBD1. Losses at the gene ends were 3 bases for V and 3 bases for J; bases not matched to a gene: 8. CDR1 SGHVS and CDR2 FQNEAQ come from the germline V gene. This CDR3 spans 16 amino acids.

The gene calls are TRBV29-1 and TRBJ2-3; the match to TRBD1 covers 9 bases. The CDR3 runs 14 residues. The V and J ends lost 7 bases and 4 bases, in that order; junction bases with no gene match: 9. Germline-derived CDR1 and CDR2 are SQVTM and ANQGSEA. The CDR3 spells CSATGTGFADTQYF. The CDR3 nucleotides read TGCAGCGCCACCGGGACAGGGTTTGCAGATACGCAGTATTTT.

The chain has TRBV7-6 and TRBJ1-2, with D perhaps matching TRBD1 (6 bases). The length of the CDR3 is 13 residues. Germline V gene lookup returns CDR1 SGHVS and CDR2 FNYEAQ. The V gene lost 5 bases and the J gene lost 5 bases, with 12 bases spanning the gap. The CDR3 region is CASSRKTGYGYTF. The CDR3 coding sequence is TGTGCCAGCAGCCGCAAGACAGGTTATGGCTACACCTTC.

The CDR3 DNA is TGTGCCAGCAGCCAAGAGGCTAGCCAAAACACCGGGGAGCTGTTTTTT. Amino acids: CASSQEASQNTGELFF. J is TRBJ2-2 and V is TRBV4-2; possible D gene TRBD2, 5 bases. CDR1 LGHNA and CDR2 YNFKEQ come from the germline V gene. The CDR3 spans 16 residues. The germline V and J ends were trimmed by 0 bases and 2 bases, with 10 bases remaining between them.

The chain joins TRBV7-2 to TRBJ2-2; D not certain. V was trimmed by 5 bases and J by 7 bases, leaving 11 bases between them. The CDR3 loop spans 13 amino acids. Germline V gene sequence: CDR1 SGHTA, CDR2 FQGNSA. In nucleotides, the CDR3 is TGTGCCAGCAGCCCGAGCCACAGCGGGGAGCTGTTTTTT. Amino acids: CASSPSHSGELFF.

The chain has TRBV5-1 and TRBJ2-7; tentative D call: TRBD1 (6 bases). V shed 1 base and J shed 6 bases, with 11 bases lying between them. The CDR3 spans 13 residues. Per the germline V gene, CDR1 is SGHRS and CDR2 is YFSETQ. CDR3 region: CASSLTGNTEQYV. The CDR3 DNA sequence: TGCGCCAGCAGCTTGACAGGGAACACCGAGCAGTACGTC.

V usage is TRBV14 and J usage is TRBJ1-1; D gene unclear. V lost 5 bases, J lost 2 bases, and 9 bases lay in between. CDR3 length: 13 residues. The germline CDR1 and CDR2 sequences are SGHDN and FVKESK. CDR3 DNA: TGTGCCAGCAGCGGGCAATCCAACACTGAAGCTTTCTTT. Its protein product is CASSGQSNTEAFF.

V gene TRBV4-2 combines with J gene TRBJ1-3; D is perhaps TRBD1 (5 bases). The CDR3 length is 15 residues. Trimming cost V 0 bases and J 4 bases, with 10 bases left between them. Germline V gene lookup returns CDR1 LGHNA and CDR2 YNFKEQ. For the CDR3, the DNA is TGTGCCAGCAGCCAAGAGGTCACAGGAGGAAACACCATATATTTT. Translated, it gives CASSQEVTGGNTIYF.